The rows below give T cell receptor beta chains drawn from one sample of a study of shared T cell receptors in the human thymus. Assay: immunoSEQ multiplex PCR; the TCRdb copy retains only in-frame clones and omits some. Of about 660,000 clones in the sample, 70% to 90% are singletons; the top ten hold 0.0094%. These same data were also listed under a study on human thymus T cells.

The sequencing sample was made of thymocytes. The source is a boy in the first two years of life with a congenital heart defect. The conserved cysteine and the conserved F or W are not part of the CDR3 here.

TRBJ2-1 | TRBV28 | ASSRQGPPLYYNEQF
TRBJ2-7 | TRBV5-1 | ASSLGHRASYSYEQY
TRBJ2-5 | TRBV7-2 | ASSFSGGETQY
TRBJ2-3 | TRBV11-2 | ASSLVPRGLALTTDTQY
TRBJ1-5 | TRBV28 | ASSLTQGNNQPQH
TRBJ1-1 | TRBV5-1 | ASSLRQAAAKAF
TRBJ1-1 | TRBV29-1 | STGGLTEAF
TRBJ1-5 | TRBV6-1 | ASSGGQEAKGNQPQH
TRBJ1-5 | TRBV4-2 | ASSQGDRGRRVFQPQH
TRBJ2-5 | TRBV7-9 | ASSLGWSEETQY
TRBJ1-1 | TRBV5-1 | ASSKRQTGPMNTEAF
TRBJ1-1 | TRBV5-1 | ASSLQDRGFNTEAF
TRBJ2-1 | TRBV25-1 | ASSARSSPGPHNEQF
TRBJ2-2 | TRBV27 | ASSLMAGGGLNTGELF
TRBJ1-2 | TRBV7-6 | ASSPKGAGFYGYT
TRBJ2-7 | TRBV6-1 | ASSDKWARTGCEQY
TRBJ1-5 | TRBV5-5 | ASSLGRIVGNQPQH
TRBJ1-5 | TRBV28 | ASSYRFGNQPQH
TRBJ2-7 | TRBV28 | ASSLAGTATYEQY
TRBJ1-2 | TRBV4-2 | ASSQDSYGYT
TRBJ2-7 | TRBV29-1 | SVETREGSYEQY
TRBJ2-3 | TRBV30 | AWRLLTSGGTTDTQY
TRBJ1-5 | TRBV28 | ASSLLGASNQPQH
TRBJ2-1 | TRBV13 | ASSLGGSSYNEQF
TRBJ2-3 | TRBV20-1 | SSRMDTQY
TRBJ2-4 | TRBV19 | ARLGERGRSDIQY
TRBJ1-1 | TRBV4-3 | ASSHSQGASGEAF
TRBJ2-2 | TRBV27 | ASSLPRQGAVGELF
TRBJ2-7 | TRBV11-2 | ASSSISSVLSYEQY
TRBJ2-7 | TRBV5-6 | ASSYCRGEGRCEQY
TRBJ1-5 | TRBV28 | ASSLRDRDQPQH
TRBJ2-7 | TRBV15 | ATSRGGDRGHEQY
TRBJ2-7 | TRBV13 | ASSLTLTYEQY
TRBJ2-5 | TRBV23-1 | ASSTGGPSQETQY
TRBJ1-2 | TRBV29-1 | SVAGQENYGYT
. | TRBV4-3 | ASSLRDRAHEQY
TRBJ1-2 | TRBV7-9 | ASSLSPLPTGTYGYT
TRBJ2-1 | TRBV7-2 | ASSLVAGKKGEQF
TRBJ2-3 | TRBV5-1 | ASSVALAGARTDTQY
TRBJ2-7 | TRBV27 | ASRSWSSGGSYEQY
TRBJ2-3 | TRBV5-1 | ASSLDQGGPDTQY
TRBJ2-7 | TRBV29-1 | SVVPGLSYEQY
TRBJ2-1 | TRBV27 | ASYSGRTNEQF
TRBJ1-1 | TRBV29-1 | SVVGTAEAF
TRBJ1-1 | TRBV18 | ASSKTGNTEAF
TRBJ1-5 | TRBV10-1 | ASIGQGRSNQPQH
TRBJ1-6 | TRBV28 | ASIPLGQGVTLDNSPLH
TRBJ2-1 | TRBV25-1 | ASIPRGPPGDEQF
TRBJ2-3 | TRBV7-9 | ASRLGLADTQY
TRBJ2-7 | TRBV11-2 | ASSLDLASGGNYEQY